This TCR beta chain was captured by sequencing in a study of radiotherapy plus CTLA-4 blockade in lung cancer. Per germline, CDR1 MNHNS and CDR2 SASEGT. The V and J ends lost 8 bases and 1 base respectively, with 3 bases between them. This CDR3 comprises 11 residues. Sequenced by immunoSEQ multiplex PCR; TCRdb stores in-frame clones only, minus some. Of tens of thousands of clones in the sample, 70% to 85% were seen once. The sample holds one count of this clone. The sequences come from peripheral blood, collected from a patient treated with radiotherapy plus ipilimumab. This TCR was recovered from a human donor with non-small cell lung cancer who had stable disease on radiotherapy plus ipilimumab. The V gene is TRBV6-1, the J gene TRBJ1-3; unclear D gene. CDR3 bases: TGTGCCAGCCGGTCTGGAAACACCATATATTTT. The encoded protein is CASRSGNTIYF.